The following is a TCR beta chain sequence with its context. Its antigen is not known. This record belongs to a study of post-analysis software for immune sequencing data. Overall study results and limits: About five TRBV segments occurring more often in patients than controls included TRBV5-6, TRBV5-1 and TRBV20-1.

Researchers reported that TCR beta cDNA libraries carried unique molecular identifiers. Each CDR3 protein is one row after TCRdb ran MiXCR on the PCR reads. Among more than 450,000 distinct CDR3 sequences listed, 44% were seen once. V was clipped by 7 bases and J by 5 bases, with 8 bases between them. The length of the CDR3 is 11 residues. The chain couples TRBV12-3 or TRBV12-4 to TRBJ2-5; tentative D call: TRBD2 (6 bases). Sequencing was done on a sample of blood. The sequence was obtained from a girl between 5 and 17 years old with multiple sclerosis. The chain's CDR3 is CASTGGETQYF. The CDR3 nucleotides are TGTGCCAGCACTGGGGGGGAGACCCAGTACTTC.